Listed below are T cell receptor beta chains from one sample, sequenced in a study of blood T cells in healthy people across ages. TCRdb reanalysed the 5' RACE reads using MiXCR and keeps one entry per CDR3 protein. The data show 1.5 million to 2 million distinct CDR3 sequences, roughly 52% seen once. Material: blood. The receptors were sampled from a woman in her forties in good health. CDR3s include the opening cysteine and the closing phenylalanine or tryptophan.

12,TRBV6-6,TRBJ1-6,CASNHGKSPLHF
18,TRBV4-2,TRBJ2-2,CASSLRTSGGLNTGELFF
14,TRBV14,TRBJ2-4,CASSPTGVKNIQYF
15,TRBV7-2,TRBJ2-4,CASSLPQGWGNIQYF
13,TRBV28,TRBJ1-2,CASASPGAYGYTF
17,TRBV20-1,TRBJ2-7,CSAKKRTTTLVANEQYF
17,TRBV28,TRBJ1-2,CASSPPLTGTPNYGYTF
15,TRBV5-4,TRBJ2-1,CASSQTGLTYNEQFF
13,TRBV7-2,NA,CATRQGRYNEQYF
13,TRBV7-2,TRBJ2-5,CASSVRHKETQYF
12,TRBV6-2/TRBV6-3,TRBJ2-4,CASSYPEVEQYF
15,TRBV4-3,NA,CASSQDRDSIYEQYF
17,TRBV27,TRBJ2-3,CASSSSGTGVNTDTQYF
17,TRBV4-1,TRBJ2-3,CASSQDKEGSLTDTQYF
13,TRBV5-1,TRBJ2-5,CASSLAGSETQYF
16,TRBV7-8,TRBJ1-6,CASSLEVLSYNSPLHF
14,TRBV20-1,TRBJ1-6,CSAPTGTGNSPLHF
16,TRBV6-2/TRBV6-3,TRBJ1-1,CASSYLPRLMNTEAFF
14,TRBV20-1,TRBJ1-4,CSAITGGLNEKLFF
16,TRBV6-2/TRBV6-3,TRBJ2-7,CASSYSTIPSGGEQYF
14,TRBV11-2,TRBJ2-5,CASSYRDILQTQYF
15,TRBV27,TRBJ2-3,CASRIIAENTDTQYF
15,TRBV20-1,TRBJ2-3,CSASYLAGVGDTQYF
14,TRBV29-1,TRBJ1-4,CSVESIGSNEKLFF
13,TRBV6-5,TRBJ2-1,CATQDRGGDEQFF
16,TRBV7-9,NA,CARAGYRPDSTYEQYF
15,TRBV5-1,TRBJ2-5,CASSLAFQPEETQYF
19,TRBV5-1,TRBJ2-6,CASSLDVGPRRSGANVLTF
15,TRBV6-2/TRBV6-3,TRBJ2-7,CASSRQGLSTYEQYF
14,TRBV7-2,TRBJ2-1,CASSLGPEDNEQFF
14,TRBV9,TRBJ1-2,CASSPTPGTYGYTF
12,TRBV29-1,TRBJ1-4,CSVGAANEKLFF
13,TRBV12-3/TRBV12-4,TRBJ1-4,CASTPGESEKLFF
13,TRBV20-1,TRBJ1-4,CSARGLREEKLFF
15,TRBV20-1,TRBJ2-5,CSARDDGAGGNEQYF
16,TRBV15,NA,CATSRGTGGLLYEQYF
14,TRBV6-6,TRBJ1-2,CASTPADWGYGYTF
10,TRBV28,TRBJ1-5,CASGIPPQHF
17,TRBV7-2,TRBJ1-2,CASSRGGTGGGTYGYTF
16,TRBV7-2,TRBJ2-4,CASSLILGLAKNIQYF
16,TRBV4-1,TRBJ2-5,CASSRLTSGGQETQYF
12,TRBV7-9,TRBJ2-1,CASSLRDRGEFF
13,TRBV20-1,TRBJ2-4,CSASGQGRNIQYF
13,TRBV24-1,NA,CATSAQGGVEQYF
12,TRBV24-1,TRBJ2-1,CATSDFSNEQFF
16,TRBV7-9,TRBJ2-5,CASSLSSGKIQETQYF
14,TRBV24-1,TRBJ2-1,CATSSGGPYNEQFF
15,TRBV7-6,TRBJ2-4,CASSPGGTSRYIQYF
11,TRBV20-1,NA,CSASRGAIQYF